This entry describes one T cell receptor beta chain. A single count supports this clone. Its target antigen remains unknown. No much larger clone exists at a distance of one base, and base qualities are not known. Explained via the paper, the time point label denotes: baseline before first vaccination. Vaccinee samples came from UK trials COV001 and COV002, including a single-blind randomized controlled phase 2/3 trial of AZD1222 (ChAdOx1 nCoV-19) in healthy adults. For TCRbeta chain sequencing, PBMC samples from trial participants were taken at day 0 and at day 28 after the second dose. The CDR3 regions of human TCRbeta chains were analyzed by immunosequencing. On the authors' methods: TCRs in the repertoires were matched against a reference library of SARS-CoV-2-specific TCRs that had been generated with the MIRA antigen-specificity platform. Breadth was defined as the fraction of unique TCRs that were SARS-CoV-2-associated. Depth was defined as the fraction of total T cells that were SARS-CoV-2-associated. Using the MIRA data, every spike-specific TCR was mapped to the spike region that the TCR reacted to and assigned to either a CD4 or a CD8 class. Log10-transformed breadth and depth values were compared by one-way ANOVA with Sidak's multiple comparisons tests. Drawn from immuneACCESS, this table holds only the in-frame rearrangements with V and J called that TCRdb kept. Clones are partly lost; checked studies trace under half to an unresolved V gene and leave the rest unexplained. V and J calls and clone size are those listed in that table; D and trimming were worked out from the DNA. For this sample the table gives roughly 120,000 clones, of which roughly 92% were detected only once. About 8.3% of the sample is in the top ten clones.

This sample is drawn from a study of T cell responses to AZD1222 COVID-19 vaccine (dated by TCRdb to the early 2020s). With respect to the entire study: AZD1222 recipients given second doses at about 4 weeks or at about 12 weeks were pooled, since spike-specific TCR depth and breadth were not found to differ between the two schedules. Trial participants were enrolled by age into subgroups of 18-55, 56-69 and 70-plus years, and about 150, 27 and 61 TCR-sequenced participants, respectively, were included in these subgroups. A total of under 250 trial participants underwent TCR sequencing, of whom roughly 210 had received two doses of AZD1222 and around 25 had received two doses of the MenACWY control vaccine.

What the work shows at the level of the full study, not this receptor alone: Because no day 14 peak-response samples were available, the repertoires could be characterized only after the peak T cell response. Conclusions about previously exposed vaccinees were limited because only six AZD1222 recipients were SARS-CoV-2 seropositive at baseline. Reportedly, almost half of the unique spike-specific TCRs recognized epitopes lying outside the regions that are mutated in the B.1.351 and B.1.1.7 variants. In the small 56-69-year group, the increase in depth fell short of significance, most likely because of low power. Participants were mostly white British, with more females than males. The authors suggested clonal diversity may have been underestimated. CD4 TCRs associated with the vaccine covered the entire spike protein, and the dominant responses were in regions 160-218 and 743-854. After two AZD1222 doses, both the breadth and the depth of spike-specific TCRs were significantly higher than at day 0 and than in MenACWY recipients.

Via the germline V gene, CDR1 is KGHDR and CDR2 SFDVKD. The CDR3, from cysteine to phenylalanine, totals 16 residues. The CDR3 DNA has 48 bases and is translated from base 1. The germline V end is reduced by 0 bases and the J end by 5 bases; junction bases left unmatched: 8. This TCR was recovered from an adult in good health. This chain is built from TRBV24-1 and TRBJ2-7; TRBD1 lines up with 8 middle nucleotides. Specimen: peripheral blood, collected on day 0 of AZD1222 vaccination. The nucleotide sequence reads as follows: TGTGCCACCAGTGATTTGGCCCCAGGGGGCATCCACGAGCAGTACTTC. The translation is CATSDLAPGGIHEQYF.